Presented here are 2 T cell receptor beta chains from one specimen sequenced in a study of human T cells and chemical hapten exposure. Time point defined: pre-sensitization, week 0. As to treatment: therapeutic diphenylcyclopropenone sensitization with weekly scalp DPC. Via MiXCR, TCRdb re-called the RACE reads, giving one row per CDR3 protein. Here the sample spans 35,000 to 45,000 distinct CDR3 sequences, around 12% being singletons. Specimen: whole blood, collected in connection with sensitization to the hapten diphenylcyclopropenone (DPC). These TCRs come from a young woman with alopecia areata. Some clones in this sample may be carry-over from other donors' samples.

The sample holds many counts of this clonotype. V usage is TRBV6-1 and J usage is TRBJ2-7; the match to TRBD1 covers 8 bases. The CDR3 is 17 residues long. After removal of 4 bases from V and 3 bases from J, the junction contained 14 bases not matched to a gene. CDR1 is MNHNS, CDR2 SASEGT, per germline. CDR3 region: CASSVRDRIPEVYEQYF. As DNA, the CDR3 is TGTGCCAGCAGTGTCCGGGACAGGATACCCGAGGTCTACGAGCAGTACTTC.

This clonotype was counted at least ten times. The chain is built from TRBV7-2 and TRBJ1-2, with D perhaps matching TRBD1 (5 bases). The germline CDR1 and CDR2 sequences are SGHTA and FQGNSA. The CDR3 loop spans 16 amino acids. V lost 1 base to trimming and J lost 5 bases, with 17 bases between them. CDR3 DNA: TGTGCCAGCAGCTTAGGCGTGCGGGCAGGGTCGTATGGCTACACCTTC. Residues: CASSLGVRAGSYGYTF.